These 30 T cell receptor beta chains were all obtained from the same sample, sequenced in a study of T-cell memory formation after mild COVID-19. TCRdb re-called the 5' RACE reads through MiXCR, storing one row per CDR3 protein. Of hundreds of thousands of distinct CDR3 sequences in the sample, about 22% were seen once. Material for sequencing was PBMCs or a T cell subset sorted from them (not recorded which). The origin of the receptors is an adult woman who had mild COVID-19 (a few samples of this study predate the infection). Cell type and time point are not known.

The V call is TRBV20-1, the J call TRBJ2-7; D call uncertain. V was shortened by 0 bases and J by 2 bases, with 11 bases between the two germline ends. Germline-derived CDR1 and CDR2 are DFQATT and SNEGSKA (reference sequence). This CDR3 is built from 14 residues. Here the CDR3 reads CSARDRGSTYEQYF. Written as DNA, the CDR3 is TGCAGTGCTAGAGATCGAGGCAGTACCTACGAGCAGTACTTC.

Comments on this clonotype: An end of the junction differs from the germline gene, which may be a read error. This chain joins TRBV12-3 or TRBV12-4 and TRBJ2-3; 8 positions match TRBD2. The CDR3 consists of 16 residues. The CDR3 coding sequence is TGTGCCATCAGTTTAGCGGGGTTCTGGAGCACAGATACGCAGTATTTT. This translates into CAISLAGFWSTDTQYF.

The chain uses TRBV7-9 and TRBJ1-1, with D tentatively TRBD1 (5 bases). Germline CDR1 and CDR2: SEHNR and FQNEAQ (reference sequence). This CDR3 spans 16 amino acids. V was cut by 5 bases and J by 0 bases, with 16 bases left in between. The CDR3 nucleotides are TGTGCCAGCAGCACGCCGGGCGGCAGGGTGAACACTGAAGCTTTCTTT. Translating gives CASSTPGGRVNTEAFF.

The chain uses TRBV2 and TRBJ1-2; possibly TRBD1 for D (5 bases). Trimming removed 7 bases from V and 4 bases from J, with 13 bases in between. CDR1 SNHLY and CDR2 FYNNEI come from the germline V gene. This CDR3 region has 13 residues. CDR3 region: CASTTETVYGYTF. Here the CDR3 DNA reads TGTGCCAGCACGACAGAGACCGTCTATGGCTACACCTTC. Complete variable domain (other parts from reference TRBV2 and TRBJ1-2): EPEVTQTPSHQVTQMGQEVILRCVPISNHLYFYWYRQILGQKVEFLVSFYNNEISEKSEIFDDQFSVERPDGSNFTLKIRSTKLEDSAMYFCASTTETVYGYTFGSGTRLTVV.

This clonotype was counted only a few times. The chain joins TRBV5-5 to TRBJ2-1; D not resolved. Trimming stripped 1 base from V and 7 bases from J, with 3 bases between. CDR3 length equals 11 residues. Germline CDR1 reads SGHKS; CDR2 reads YYEKEE (reference sequence). The CDR3 reads CASSLQNEQFF. CDR3 sequence (DNA): TGTGCCAGCAGCTTGCAGAATGAGCAGTTCTTC.

The gene calls are TRBV25-1 and TRBJ2-1, with 9 bases that match TRBD2. The CDR3 runs to 14 residues. Germline CDR1 MGHDK, CDR2 SYGVNS. V gave up 3 bases and J gave up 6 bases; unmatched junction bases: 3. The CDR3 spells CASSDSGSPNEQFF. The CDR3 nucleotides are TGTGCCAGCAGTGATAGCGGGAGCCCCAATGAGCAGTTCTTC.

This clonotype was recorded at least ten times. J is TRBJ2-5 and V is TRBV11-2; tentatively, D is TRBD2 (6 bases). The germline V and J ends were trimmed by 7 bases and 5 bases, with 8 bases remaining between them. The CDR3 spans 11 residues. CDR1 SGHAT and CDR2 FQNNGV come from the germline V gene. In DNA form, the CDR3 reads TGTGCCAGCAAGGGGAGGGAGACCCAGTACTTC. This encodes CASKGRETQYF.

This clonotype was counted only a few times. The chain is built from TRBV11-2 and TRBJ2-5; 7 nucleotides line up with TRBD2. CDR3 length: 15 amino acids. The V gene end was trimmed by 5 bases and the J gene end by 5 bases; junction bases not matched to a gene: 11. From germline, CDR1 is SGHAT and CDR2 FQNNGV. The CDR3 protein is CASSPGLGVLETQYF. The CDR3 DNA reads TGTGCCAGCAGCCCCGGACTAGGGGTATTGGAGACCCAGTACTTC. Full variable domain (remainder filled in from reference TRBV11-2 and TRBJ2-5): EAGVAQSPRYKIIEKRQSVAFWCNPISGHATLYWYQQILGQGPKLLIQFQNNGVVDDSQLPKDRFSAERLKGVDSTLKIQPAKLEDSAVYLCASSPGLGVLETQYFGPGTRLLVL.

This clonotype was seen ten or more times. The V call is TRBV7-3, the J call TRBJ2-3, with D perhaps TRBD1 or TRBD2 (5 bases each). The V and J ends lost 4 bases and 6 bases respectively, with 14 bases between them. The CDR3 runs to 14 residues. The V gene's germline CDR1 is SGHTA and CDR2 FQGTGA. The chain's CDR3 is CASSSLGPADTQYF. The DNA of the CDR3 is TGTGCCAGCAGCTCACTGGGACCGGCTGATACGCAGTATTTT.

The V gene is TRBV9, the J gene TRBJ2-5; 8 bases line up with TRBD2. Germline V lookup: CDR1 SGDLS, CDR2 YYNGEE. CDR3 length: 14 amino acids. With V trimmed by 3 bases and J by 2 bases, 3 bases remained unmatched. For the CDR3, the DNA is TGTGCCAGCAGCGCTCCTAGCGGGCAAGAGACCCAGTACTTC. Its protein is CASSAPSGQETQYF.

The table lists this clonotype with a few counts. This chain connects TRBV11-2 to TRBJ2-5, with TRBD2 matching 14 bases. The CDR3 runs to 17 residues. CDR1 is SGHAT, CDR2 FQNNGV, per germline. After removal of 5 bases from V and 1 base from J, the junction contained 6 bases not matched to a gene. This CDR3 reads CASSISGTSGGQETQYF. The CDR3 nucleotides are TGTGCCAGCAGCATCTCTGGGACTAGCGGGGGCCAAGAGACCCAGTACTTC.

The J gene is TRBJ1-1, the V gene TRBV7-9; D is ambiguous. The CDR3 totals 15 residues. V dropped 4 bases and J dropped 0 bases, with 12 bases sitting between them. Per the germline V gene, CDR1 is SEHNR and CDR2 is FQNEAQ (reference sequence). The CDR3 nucleotides read TGTGCCAGCAGCTCGGTAAAAGGATTGAACACTGAAGCTTTCTTT. Translation gives CASSSVKGLNTEAFF.

The table lists this clonotype with a few counts. J is TRBJ1-4 and V is TRBV25-1, with 9 nucleotides matching TRBD1. Germline-derived CDR1 and CDR2 are MGHDK and SYGVNS. The V and J ends lost 7 bases and 10 bases, in that order; junction bases with no gene match: 4. The length of the CDR3 is 12 residues. In DNA form, the CDR3 reads TGTGCCAGCACGGACAGGGGCGGAAAACTGTTTTTT. Translated: CASTDRGGKLFF.

The chain joins TRBV4-2 to TRBJ2-5; weak D call: TRBD2 (5 bases). Germline CDR1 LGHNA, CDR2 YNFKEQ. The CDR3 loop spans 15 amino acids. V lost 0 bases and J 7 bases, leaving 15 bases between the germline ends. The CDR3 nucleotides read TGTGCCAGCAGCCAAGATCGGGCCTCAGAGGGGACCCAGTACTTC. Amino acids: CASSQDRASEGTQYF.

This clonotype was counted between two and nine times. The chain has TRBV7-6 and TRBJ1-6; unclear D gene. The CDR3 totals 14 residues. CDR1 is SGHVS, CDR2 FNYEAQ, per germline. The V end was cut by 4 bases, the J end by 7 bases, with 11 bases between. The CDR3 sequence: CASSSDLRNSPLHF. As DNA, the CDR3 is TGTGCCAGCAGCTCCGACCTCCGAAATTCACCCCTCCACTTT.

This clonotype was seen more than once but under ten times. The chain has TRBV21-1 and TRBJ2-1; TRBD1, the table's D call, lacks a check against the DNA. TRBV21-1 is listed as a pseudogene. The CDR3 spans 18 residues. Here the CDR3 reads CASSHGRLGQGSYNEQFF. The CDR3 DNA reads as TGTGCCAGCAGCCACGGTCGTCTCGGACAGGGGTCCTACAATGAGCAGTTCTTC.

In its sample, this clonotype was seen a few times. This chain links TRBV10-3 with TRBJ2-7; D unclear. The CDR3 contains 13 residues. Germline V gene lookup returns CDR1 ENHRY and CDR2 SYGVKD. Trimming took off 3 bases at V and 4 bases at J, with 10 bases between the two ends. This chain's CDR3 is CAISDGQLYEQYF. CDR3 bases: TGTGCCATCAGTGATGGTCAGCTATACGAGCAGTACTTC.

This clonotype appeared a single time. The V and J genes are TRBV4-1 and TRBJ1-6, with 9 nucleotides matching TRBD1. Per the germline V gene, CDR1 is MGHRA and CDR2 is YSYEKL. CDR3 length: 18 residues. J gave up 1 base and V 1 base, and 5 bases lay outside the gene matches. As DNA, the CDR3 is TGCGCCAGCAGCCAAGCGGGACAGGGTCGTTCCTATAATTCACCCCTCCACTTT. The encoded protein is CASSQAGQGRSYNSPLHF.

This clonotype has only a few counts. The J gene is TRBJ2-2, the V gene TRBV13, with a possible D match to TRBD1 (5 bases). Trimming took 5 bases from V and 4 from J, leaving 14 bases between them. Looked up from germline, CDR1 is PRHDT and CDR2 is FYEKMQ (reference sequence). The CDR3 spans 15 residues. CDR3 residues: CASSTLTAATGELFF. CDR3 DNA sequence: TGTGCCAGCAGCACCCTGACAGCCGCCACCGGGGAGCTGTTTTTT.

The J gene is TRBJ2-2, the V gene TRBV24-1, with D possibly matching TRBD1 (6 bases). The CDR3 is 15 amino acids. Germline V gives CDR1 KGHDR, CDR2 SFDVKD. V lost 8 bases and J 4 bases, leaving 16 bases between the germline ends. This CDR3 is CATTDGQIGTGELFF. CDR3 DNA sequence: TGTGCCACCACCGATGGACAGATCGGCACCGGGGAGCTGTTTTTT.

This clonotype was observed a few times. J is TRBJ1-1 and V is TRBV5-1; TRBD1 might be the D (6 bases). Germline V gene sequence: CDR1 SGHRS, CDR2 YFSETQ. The CDR3 covers 12 residues. V lost 5 bases and J 4 bases, leaving 9 bases between the germline ends. DNA for the CDR3: TGCGCCAGCAGACGGGACACCACTGAAGCTTTCTTT. Its protein product is CASRRDTTEAFF.

The V and J genes are TRBV5-1 and TRBJ1-1, with a tentative D call TRBD1 (6 bases). This CDR3 is 15 amino acids long. V lost 0 bases and J lost 0, with 9 bases in between. Germline V lookup: CDR1 SGHRS, CDR2 YFSETQ. CDR3 loop: CASSLVGGLNTEAFF. In DNA, the CDR3 is TGCGCCAGCAGCTTGGTTGGGGGCTTGAACACTGAAGCTTTCTTT. The complete variable domain, with remaining parts taken from reference TRBV5-1 and TRBJ1-1, reads KAGVTQTPRYLIKTRGQQVTLSCSPISGHRSVSWYQQTPGQGLQFLFEYFSETQRNKGNFPGRFSGRQFSNSRSEMNVSTLELGDSALYLCASSLVGGLNTEAFFGQGTRLTVV.

The genes are TRBV4-3 and TRBJ2-6; D ambiguous. Trimming shortened V by 5 bases and J by 2 bases, and 10 bases separated the two germline ends. The CDR3 sequence is 15 residues long. Germline CDR1 reads LGHNA; CDR2 reads YSLEER. The CDR3 nucleotides read TGCGCCAGCAGCTTAACTGCGCCTGGGGCCAACGTCCTGACTTTC. This encodes CASSLTAPGANVLTF.

There are a few counts of this clonotype. The gene calls are TRBV12-3 or TRBV12-4 and TRBJ1-5; 7 positions match TRBD1. CDR3 length equals 14 residues. Losses at the gene ends were 6 bases for V and 3 bases for J; bases not matched to a gene: 5. The CDR3 loop is CASRRTGNNQPQHF. CDR3 nucleotides: TGTGCCAGCAGACGGACAGGTAACAATCAGCCCCAGCATTTT.

This clonotype was counted between two and nine times. This chain uses TRBV20-1 with TRBJ1-5; D is undetermined. Germline CDR1 and CDR2: DFQATT and SNEGSKA (reference sequence). This CDR3 is built from 15 residues. V shed 0 bases and J shed 0 bases, with 9 bases lying between them. This chain's CDR3 is CSARDFEYSNQPQHF. CDR3 nucleotides: TGCAGTGCTAGAGATTTCGAGTATAGCAATCAGCCCCAGCATTTT.

The table lists this clonotype with a few counts. The gene calls are TRBV20-1 and TRBJ2-7, with D unresolved. V gave up 2 bases and J gave up 6 bases, with 5 bases separating them. This CDR3 spans 10 amino acids. Germline V CDR1 and CDR2: DFQATT, SNEGSKA (reference sequence). CDR3 residues: CSARSGEQYF. CDR3 DNA: TGCAGTGCTAGATCCGGCGAGCAGTACTTC.

This clonotype was seen more than once but under ten times. J is TRBJ2-3 and V is TRBV14, with a weak D call TRBD2 (5 bases). The germline V and J ends were trimmed by 0 bases and 7 bases, with 23 bases remaining between them. The CDR3 contains 18 residues. Germline CDR1 is SGHDN and CDR2 is FVKESK. CDR3 sequence: CASSQDSGGPPISHTQYF. The CDR3 bases are TGTGCCAGCAGCCAAGATTCAGGAGGACCTCCGATTAGTCATACGCAGTATTTT.

This clonotype was counted a few times. V usage is TRBV19 and J usage is TRBJ2-3; perhaps TRBD1 as D (6 bases). The V end was cut by 4 bases, the J end by 1 base, with 12 bases between. The CDR3 length is 15 residues. Germline loops: CDR1 LNHDA, CDR2 SQIVND (reference sequence). The CDR3, as DNA: TGTGCCAGTAGTAGCTCACAGGGACGCACAGATACGCAGTATTTT. This codes for CASSSSQGRTDTQYF. The variable domain in full, with the rest retrieved from reference TRBV19 and TRBJ2-3, is DGGITQSPKYLFRKEGQNVTLSCEQNLNHDAMYWYRQDPGQGLRLIYYSQIVNDFQKGDIAEGYSVSREKKESFPLTVTSAQKNPTAFYLCASSSSQGRTDTQYFGPGTRLTVL.

V usage is TRBV4-2 and J usage is TRBJ2-3; 12 positions match TRBD2. This CDR3 contains 18 residues. CDR1 LGHNA and CDR2 YNFKEQ come from the germline V gene. Trimming cost V 1 base and J 0 bases; bases outside gene matches: 5. CDR3 residues: CASSQGLAGALSTDTQYF. DNA of the CDR3: TGTGCCAGCAGCCAAGGACTAGCGGGAGCCCTGAGCACAGATACGCAGTATTTT.

In this sample, this clonotype turned up a few times. This chain connects TRBV29-1 to TRBJ1-2, with D possibly matching TRBD1 (6 bases). CDR1 and CDR2 (germline): SQVTM, ANQGSEA. V lost 6 bases and J lost 4, with 9 bases in between. This CDR3 region has 11 residues. Written as DNA, the CDR3 is TGCAGCGTACGCAGGGGCTATGGCTACACCTTC. Protein product: CSVRRGYGYTF.